Listed here is a single T cell receptor beta chain. The antigen is unknown. The germline V gene has CDR1 GTSNPN and CDR2 SVGIG (reference sequence). The CDR3 runs 11 residues. V was cut by 3 bases and J by 2 bases, with 3 bases left in between. This specimen belongs to a study of T cells in Graves' hyperthyroidism and ophthalmopathy. RNA transcripts gave rise to amplified TCR beta CDR3 regions. HTBI primers were used for first-round RT-PCR of the TCR CDR3. TCRdb processed the multiplex PCR reads anew with MiXCR; each CDR3 protein has one entry. The table lists 500,000 to 650,000 distinct CDR3 sequences, about 15% of them singletons. The study's findings and limits: The majority of expanded thyroid clonotypes above 0.001 also appeared in blood.

Among ophthalmopathy patients, the Clinical Activity Score reached at least 3, the NOSPECS grade reached at least 4, and duration remained under 3 months. The PBMCs were taken from around 10 ml of fresh peripheral blood. Input material: blood. V is TRBV30 and J is TRBJ2-3; D is uncertain. This clonotype was sampled from a woman under 30 with Graves' ophthalmopathy. The CDR3 loop is CAWSNTDTQYF. CDR3 bases: TGTGCCTGGAGCAACACAGATACGCAGTATTTT.